The entry below describes one T cell receptor (beta chain). Which antigen it targets is not known. Per-nucleotide qualities are absent, and no much larger clonotype sits a single base away. The CDR3 numbers 16 residues from cysteine through phenylalanine. Only CDR3 DNA remains: 48 bases, in frame from the first base. CDR1 and CDR2 are read off the germline V gene as MGHRA and YSYEKL. Trimming takes 4 bases off V and 0 bases off J; junction bases not matched to a gene: 0. TCRbeta CDR3 regions were amplified from genomic DNA using the immunoSEQ Assay, a bias-controlled multiplex PCR. The authors' pipeline ran thus. The number of nucleated cells in each sample was estimated by amplification of reference gene primers within the assay. To quantify the absolute abundance of each unique TCRbeta CDR3 rearrangement, sequence reads were collapsed and filtered. For each sample, productive Simpson clonality was calculated as the square root of Simpson's diversity index over productive rearrangements. TCRdb stores this immuneACCESS table with in-frame sequences only. Part of the clones is absent; in the studies checked, under half of the shortfall reflects unresolved V genes, and no reason is known for the rest. D and trimming were read from the DNA, whereas the V and J calls and clone size are those reported in that table. The sample table records fewer than 350,000 clones; about 90% of these occur just once. The ten largest clones take up about 2.2% of the sample.

Samples from volunteer blood donors who had recovered from COVID-19 were contributed by a second Seattle source. The collaborating institutions used their own protocols to collect whole blood in K2EDTA tubes. For TCRbeta analysis, collaborators shipped samples as frozen whole blood, isolated PBMCs, or DNA extracted from either of those sample types. This record belongs to a study of blood T cell repertoires in COVID-19 (dated by TCRdb to the early 2020s). Notes on the research overall: Samples covering the acute and convalescent phases of COVID-19 were provided by collaborators in the United States, Italy and Spain. Nearly every sample came with metadata listing a de-identified subject ID, COVID-19 status, age in years and sex. The prospective study material was composed of cDNA or gDNA derived from T cells, B-cell-depleted T cells, or PBMCs. Subjects who had been exposed to COVID-19, were actively infected with it, or had recovered from it provided the deeply sampled blood TCRbeta repertoires that made up the dataset. Where available, HLA class I and class II types were obtained from metadata supplied by the sample provider rather than from assay-based typing. The samples were drawn from two sources: the first 160 participants of the ongoing ImmuneRACE study, and 1,200 or so subjects contributed by 6 global collaborators. The repertoires were released in a freely available public database intended as a resource for research on the immune response to SARS-CoV-2. Summary of the overall study and its limitations: How much clinical and demographic metadata was included differed by source and by participant, and the metadata was provided uncurated.

In this chain, TRBV4-1 is recombined with TRBJ2-6; TRBD2 aligns with 10 central bases. The sample was peripheral blood. The TCR originated in a woman in her 30s who had recovered from COVID-19. In nucleotide form, the sequence is TGCGCCAGCAGCCGGACTAGCGGCTCTGGGGCCAACGTCCTGACTTTC. Its protein product is CASSRTSGSGANVLTF.